These T cell receptor beta chains were read from a single sample in a study of blood T cell repertoires in COVID-19. Using immunoSEQ multiplex PCR, the repertoire was profiled, and TCRdb retains in-frame clones only, with some absent. This table holds around 78,000 clones, around 86% found once. Sequenced: peripheral blood. Receptors originate from a man aged 50 to 59 with active or convalescent COVID-19. Each CDR3 is given with its conserved first and last residue. The D gene is left open where the match is weak. Only some rows state a clone size, as once, few, many or a class for expanded clones.

d_gene	v_gene	abundance	j_gene	CDR3aa	CDR3nt
NA	TRBV24-1	few	TRBJ1-5	CATREDGVQPQHF	TGTGCCACCAGGGAAGACGGGGTTCAGCCCCAGCATTTT
NA	TRBV27	NA	TRBJ2-1	CATTGEGRNEQFF	TGTGCCACCACCGGCGAGGGCCGCAATGAGCAGTTCTTC
TRBD2	TRBV3-1/TRBV3-2	NA	TRBJ2-1	CASSQETRLRISGSYTEQFF	TGTGCCAGCAGCCAAGAAACCCGACTCCGAATTAGCGGGAGTTACACTGAGCAGTTCTTC
NA	TRBV5-5	NA	TRBJ1-4	CASSLGMGIAEKLFF	TGTGCCAGCAGCTTGGGCATGGGCATCGCGGAAAAACTGTTTTTT
TRBD1	TRBV4-2	NA	TRBJ1-2	CASSQTGTGGFFYGYTF	TGTGCCAGCAGCCAGACGGGGACAGGCGGTTTTTTCTATGGCTACACCTTC
NA	TRBV11-2	once	TRBJ2-2	CASSRRGNTGELFF	TGTGCCAGCAGCCGTCGGGGGAACACCGGGGAGCTGTTTTTT
TRBD1	TRBV10-3	NA	TRBJ2-3	CAISEPTRDRAQFTDTQYF	TGTGCCATCAGTGAGCCCACAAGGGACAGGGCCCAATTCACAGATACGCAGTATTTT
TRBD1	TRBV6-5	NA	TRBJ1-5	CASRPDREMGQPQHF	TGTGCCAGCAGACCCGACAGGGAGATGGGTCAGCCCCAGCATTTT
TRBD2	TRBV9	NA	TRBJ2-3	CASSARTSGGTDTQYF	TGTGCCAGCAGCGCGAGGACTAGCGGAGGCACAGATACGCAGTATTTT
TRBD1	TRBV20-1	NA	TRBJ2-1	CSASSGTAIYNEQFF	TGCAGTGCTAGTTCGGGGACAGCGATCTACAATGAGCAGTTCTTC
TRBD1	TRBV25-1	once	TRBJ2-5	CASSASTGQETQYF	TGTGCCAGCAGTGCCTCGACAGGGCAAGAGACCCAGTACTTC
NA	TRBV2	once	TRBJ2-7	CASSELFPRVEQYF	TGTGCCAGCAGTGAACTTTTCCCCAGGGTCGAGCAGTACTTC
NA	TRBV5-1	NA	TRBJ2-5	CASSLDNSQETQYF	TGCGCCAGCAGCTTGGATAACAGCCAAGAGACCCAGTACTTC
TRBD1	TRBV6-1	NA	TRBJ2-3	CASSEGTVTDTQYF	TGTGCCAGCAGTGAGGGGACAGTCACAGATACGCAGTATTTT
NA	TRBV9	NA	TRBJ2-7	CASSVDWAGVFNEQYF	TGTGCCAGCAGCGTCGATTGGGCAGGGGTTTTCAACGAGCAGTACTTC
TRBD1	TRBV30	NA	TRBJ2-3	CAWSRIRDRPRTDTQYF	TGTGCCTGGAGTCGAATCCGGGACAGGCCGAGGACAGATACGCAGTATTTT
NA	TRBV15	NA	TRBJ1-1	CATSPRTGVNTEAFF	TGTGCCACCAGCCCTCGAACAGGAGTGAACACTGAAGCTTTCTTT
NA	TRBV7-9	NA	TRBJ2-7	CASSQTPEEQYF	TGTGCCAGCAGCCAGACACCAGAGGAGCAGTACTTC
NA	TRBV28	NA	TRBJ1-4	CASSLRGDVNEKLFF	TGTGCCAGCAGTTTGCGCGGGGACGTTAATGAAAAACTGTTTTTT
NA	TRBV2	NA	TRBJ2-2	CASSEGLARKTGELFF	TGTGCCAGCAGTGAAGGGCTAGCGAGAAAAACAGGGGAGCTGTTTTTT
TRBD1	TRBV25-1	NA	TRBJ1-1	CASTGINRGMFTEAFF	TGTGCCAGCACGGGAATCAACAGGGGGATGTTCACTGAAGCTTTCTTT
TRBD2	TRBV27	NA	TRBJ2-5	CASSSRTSGVGTQYF	TGTGCCAGCAGTTCACGGACTAGCGGGGTTGGGACCCAGTACTTC
TRBD2	TRBV7-6	NA	TRBJ2-3	CASSLAAGGTTDTQYF	TGTGCCAGCAGCTTGGCGGCGGGAGGAACCACAGATACGCAGTATTTT
TRBD1	TRBV6-5	NA	TRBJ1-2	CASYRDRPSGYTF	TGTGCCAGCTATCGGGACAGACCCTCTGGCTACACCTTC
TRBD2	TRBV4-3	NA	TRBJ2-7	CASSRGTSVSYEQYF	TGCGCCAGCAGCCGGGGGACTAGCGTCTCCTACGAGCAGTACTTC
TRBD1	TRBV11-2	once	TRBJ1-1	CASSSSPGQETQQTEAFF	TGTGCCAGCAGCTCCAGTCCGGGACAGGAGACTCAGCAGACTGAAGCTTTCTTT
NA	TRBV11-2	NA	TRBJ1-4	CASSLLSSGGEKLFF	TGTGCCAGCAGCTTACTCTCTTCGGGTGGTGAAAAACTGTTTTTT
TRBD2	TRBV5-1	NA	TRBJ2-3	CASSLRLAEITDTQYF	TGCGCCAGCAGCTTAAGGCTAGCGGAGATCACAGATACGCAGTATTTT
NA	TRBV24-1	few	TRBJ2-1	CATSVPSPPYNEQFF	TGTGCCACCAGTGTCCCTAGTCCGCCGTACAATGAGCAGTTCTTC